Listed here are 23 T cell receptor beta chains from one sample, sequenced in a study of blood T cell repertoires in COVID-19. The protocol was immunoSEQ multiplex PCR, while the TCRdb copy is restricted to in-frame clones and leaves out a portion. Of about 39,000 clones in the sample, roughly 78% were seen once. The specimen was peripheral blood. Receptors were obtained from a man aged 65 to 79 with acute or convalescent COVID-19.

The rearrangement joins TRBV5-8 to TRBJ1-1, with D unresolved. This CDR3 contains 15 residues. CDR1 and CDR2 from the germline V gene are SGHTS and YDEGEE. The V and J ends lost 4 bases and 5 bases respectively, with 18 bases between them. This CDR3 reads CASSLTAGRDTEAFF. The CDR3 DNA is TGTGCCAGCAGCCTGACGGCGGGAAGGGATACTGAAGCTTTCTTT.

The chain employs TRBV29-1 and TRBJ2-1; D is perhaps TRBD2 (5 bases). This CDR3 is built from 14 residues. CDR1 SQVTM and CDR2 ANQGSEA come from the germline V gene. The V gene lost 4 bases and the J gene lost 8 bases, with 18 bases spanning the gap. The CDR3 here is CSVVTFGLAYEQFF. CDR3 nucleotide sequence: TGCAGCGTTGTTACTTTTGGGCTAGCCTATGAGCAGTTCTTC.

The chain joins TRBV20-1 to TRBJ2-5; 7 nucleotides align to TRBD2. J gave up 10 bases and V 3 bases, and 5 bases lay outside the gene matches. This CDR3 is 11 amino acids long. The germline V gene encodes CDR1 DFQATT and CDR2 SNEGSKA (reference sequence). The CDR3 sequence is CSARVRGSQYF. The CDR3 nucleotides are TGCAGTGCTAGGGTCCGCGGGAGCCAGTACTTC.

This clone was detected only once. V and J are TRBV7-2 and TRBJ2-1; D unresolved. The CDR3 consists of 15 residues. In germline, CDR1 is SGHTA, CDR2 FQGNSA. V lost 0 bases to trimming and J lost 0 bases, with 6 bases between them. CDR3 region: CASSLAHNSYNEQFF. The CDR3 bases are TGTGCCAGCAGCTTAGCCCACAACTCCTACAATGAGCAGTTCTTC.

The genes are TRBV6-6 and TRBJ2-3; TRBD2 matches at 14 bases. Germline CDR1 is MNHNY and CDR2 is SVGAGI (reference sequence). J gave up 4 bases and V 4 bases, and 4 bases lay outside the gene matches. The CDR3 length is 16 residues. The CDR3, as DNA: TGTGCCAGCAGTTCGGGACTAGCGGGAGACCCAGATACGCAGTATTTT. It translates to CASSSGLAGDPDTQYF.

The rearrangement uses TRBV14 and TRBJ2-7; TRBD2 is a possible D gene (5 bases). Germline V gene data show CDR1 as SGHDN and CDR2 as FVKESK. V lost 5 bases, J lost 5 bases, and 16 bases lay in between. The CDR3 is 14 amino acids. The CDR3 coding sequence is TGTGCCAGCAGCGAGGGCGGCGGGCGCCACGAGCAGTACTTC. Residues: CASSEGGGRHEQYF.

This clone is categorized as medium-sized. CDR3 in amino acids: CSAKGAQPQHF. In nucleotides, the CDR3 is TGCAGTGCTAAAGGGGCTCAGCCCCAGCATTTT. The V and J genes are TRBV20-1 and TRBJ1-5; a possible D gene is TRBD1 (5 bases). In germline, CDR1 is DFQATT, CDR2 SNEGSKA (reference sequence). The ends were cut back, 4 bases at V and 6 bases at J, with 7 bases in the middle. The CDR3 runs 11 residues.

The rearrangement joins TRBV18 to TRBJ2-3; 7 bases align to TRBD2. The CDR3 loop spans 15 amino acids. Per the germline V gene, CDR1 is KGHSH and CDR2 is LQKENI. Losses at the gene ends were 0 bases for V and 0 bases for J; bases not matched to a gene: 0. CDR3 sequence: CASSPPSGSTDTQYF. The CDR3 DNA reads TGTGCCAGCTCACCACCTAGCGGGAGCACAGATACGCAGTATTTT.

The chain links TRBV29-1 to TRBJ2-1; 8 bases align to TRBD2. V trimming: 5 bases; J trimming: 13 bases; junction bases outside the gene matches: 13. This CDR3 spans 13 amino acids. In germline, CDR1 is SQVTM, CDR2 ANQGSEA. Here the CDR3 reads CSVPSGSSWRQFF. For the CDR3, the DNA is TGCAGCGTTCCTAGCGGGTCTAGTTGGCGACAGTTCTTC.

The chain joins TRBV6-5 to TRBJ2-7; D gene unclear. Germline CDR1 is MNHEY and CDR2 is SVGAGI. V gave up 2 bases and J gave up 2 bases, with 10 bases separating them. The CDR3 contains 14 residues. CDR3 coding DNA: TGTGCCAGCAGTTACGGGCAACTCGCCTACGAGCAGTACTTC. Its translation is CASSYGQLAYEQYF.

The genes are TRBV25-1 and TRBJ2-7; 13 bases match TRBD2. Trimming took 3 bases from V and 7 from J; bases not matched to a gene: 3. The CDR3 is made up of 14 amino acids. The V gene's germline CDR1 is MGHDK and CDR2 SYGVNS. The chain's CDR3 is CASSETSGRREQYF. The CDR3 coding sequence is TGTGCCAGCAGTGAGACTAGCGGGAGGAGGGAGCAGTACTTC.

This chain joins TRBV7-2 and TRBJ1-3, with 10 nucleotides matching TRBD1. J lost 4 bases, V lost 5 bases, and 11 bases had no gene match. The CDR3 runs 17 residues. Per the germline V gene, CDR1 is SGHTA and CDR2 is FQGNSA. In nucleotides, the CDR3 is TGTGCCAGCAGCGGACAGGGGGACCTTTTCAGAGGAAACACCATATATTTT. Its protein is CASSGQGDLFRGNTIYF.

This chain joins TRBV19 and TRBJ2-3, with D tentatively TRBD1 (6 bases). The V end was cut by 6 bases, the J end by 0 bases, with 16 bases between. Germline CDR1 reads LNHDA; CDR2 reads SQIVND (reference sequence). The CDR3 is made up of 16 amino acids. The CDR3 here is CASSLTRTVSTDTQYF. CDR3 sequence (DNA): TGTGCCAGTAGCCTTACCCGGACAGTCAGCACAGATACGCAGTATTTT. The whole variable domain, filled in from reference TRBV19 and TRBJ2-3, reads DGGITQSPKYLFRKEGQNVTLSCEQNLNHDAMYWYRQDPGQGLRLIYYSQIVNDFQKGDIAEGYSVSREKKESFPLTVTSAQKNPTAFYLCASSLTRTVSTDTQYFGPGTRLTVL.

CDR3: CASSFRTSGTGELFF. The CDR3 coding sequence is TGTGCCAGCAGCTTCCGGACTAGTGGCACCGGGGAGCTGTTTTTT. The gene calls are TRBV11-3 and TRBJ2-2, with TRBD2 identical over 7 bases. Germline assignment: CDR1 SGHNT and CDR2 YENEEA. V lost 3 bases, J lost 4 bases, and 5 bases stayed unmatched. The CDR3 runs 15 residues.

The gene calls are TRBV24-1 and TRBJ2-7, with D maybe TRBD1 (6 bases). The CDR3 spans 13 residues. Between the trimmed V and J ends, which lost 9 bases and 5 bases, there was a span of 16 bases. CDR1 and CDR2 from the germline V gene are KGHDR and SFDVKD. The CDR3 sequence: CATGPGAGNEQYF. DNA for the CDR3: TGTGCCACCGGCCCAGGGGCGGGCAACGAGCAGTACTTC.

The chain joins TRBV12-3 or TRBV12-4 to TRBJ1-5; a weak D match, TRBD1 (5 bases). Trimming took 6 bases from V and 4 from J, leaving 10 bases between them. The CDR3 consists of 13 residues. As DNA, the CDR3 is TGTGCCAGCAGCCGGGGGGGAAATCAGCCCCAGCATTTT. Protein: CASSRGGNQPQHF.

The chain has TRBV5-4 and TRBJ1-1; no firm D call. The V and J ends lost 0 bases and 1 base respectively, with 10 bases between them. From germline, CDR1 is SGHNT and CDR2 YYREEE (reference sequence). CDR3 length equals 15 residues. The CDR3 DNA is TGTGCCAGCAGCTTGGTGCACAGTTCGAACACTGAAGCTTTCTTT. Encoded protein: CASSLVHSSNTEAFF.

This clone showed up just a few times. The V and J genes are TRBV19 and TRBJ2-5; 8 bases map to TRBD1. Germline CDR1 and CDR2: LNHDA and SQIVND (reference sequence). This CDR3 contains 15 residues. V was clipped by 6 bases and J by 5 bases; unmatched bases: 11. In DNA form, the CDR3 reads TGTGCCAGTAGAAATTTGGCAGGGGGCGGTGAGACCCAGTACTTC. Translating gives CASRNLAGGGETQYF. Full variable domain (outside the CDR3, taken from reference TRBV19 and TRBJ2-5): DGGITQSPKYLFRKEGQNVTLSCEQNLNHDAMYWYRQDPGQGLRLIYYSQIVNDFQKGDIAEGYSVSREKKESFPLTVTSAQKNPTAFYLCASRNLAGGGETQYFGPGTRLLVL.

The CDR3 spells CASSLDGYILGTSGTDTQYF. The CDR3 nucleotides are TGTGCCAGCAGCTTAGATGGATACATTCTTGGGACTAGTGGCACAGATACGCAGTATTTT. The rearrangement uses TRBV11-2 and TRBJ2-3; TRBD2 matches at 8 bases. Germline CDR1 reads SGHAT; CDR2 reads FQNNGV. V gave up 0 bases and J gave up 1 base; unmatched junction bases: 15. CDR3 size: 20 residues.

V is TRBV12-3 or TRBV12-4 and J is TRBJ2-7; D perhaps matches TRBD2 (6 bases). This CDR3 spans 13 amino acids. The V end lost 5 bases, the J end lost 6 bases, and 14 bases lay between the germline ends. CDR3 loop: CASSGWGLAEQYF. CDR3 in DNA: TGTGCCAGCAGTGGGTGGGGACTCGCCGAGCAGTACTTC.

The CDR3 nucleotides are TGTGCCAGCAGCCAAGAGGGACTAGGGAATGGGGATGAGCAGTTCTTC. This encodes CASSQEGLGNGDEQFF. V is TRBV4-2 and J is TRBJ2-1, with TRBD2 identical over 8 bases. The length of the CDR3 is 16 residues. Germline assignment: CDR1 LGHNA and CDR2 YNFKEQ. Trimming at V came to 0 bases and at J to 8 bases, leaving 9 bases not matched to a gene.

The CDR3 loop reads CASNKQGAGNTIYF. The CDR3 nucleotides read TGTGCCAGTAATAAACAGGGTGCTGGAAACACCATATATTTT. The rearrangement joins TRBV19 to TRBJ1-3, with D possibly matching TRBD1 (6 bases). Trimming removed 7 bases from V and 2 bases from J, with 12 bases in between. The CDR3 is 14 amino acids. Germline CDR1 is LNHDA and CDR2 is SQIVND (reference sequence).

The chain links TRBV5-1 to TRBJ2-3; TRBD2 matches 14 bases. The CDR3 length is 15 residues. J lost 3 bases, V lost 9 bases, and 6 bases had no gene match. CDR1 SGHRS and CDR2 YFSETQ come from the germline V gene. DNA of the CDR3: TGCGCCACCGGGACTAGCGGGAGTGGGACAGATACGCAGTATTTT. Translated, it gives CATGTSGSGTDTQYF.